This TCR beta chain was recovered during a study of blood T cell repertoires in COVID-19. At the level of the study: Samples came from the United States, Italy and Spain, spanning acute and convalescent COVID-19. From T cells, B-cell-depleted T cells, or PBMCs came the material, which was cDNA or gDNA.

Original processing notes: Amplification with reference gene primers provided the estimates of nucleated cell counts. Produced via immunoSEQ multiplex PCR; TCRdb's table is partial and in-frame only. V, J and clone size were drawn from that table, and D and trimming were deduced from the DNA. The sample has 180,000 or so clones; around 87% are singletons. V dropped 6 bases and J dropped 5; count of bases not matched to a gene: 6. CDR1 and CDR2 from the germline V gene are MNHNY and SVGAGI (reference sequence). This CDR3 has 13 residues. The sample taken for sequencing was peripheral blood. This clonotype was sampled from a young woman with active or convalescent COVID-19. This chain uses TRBV6-6 with TRBJ2-5; 7 bases are a match to TRBD1. The CDR3 region is CASRRQGWETQYF. CDR3 DNA: TGTGCCAGCAGGAGACAGGGATGGGAGACCCAGTACTTC.